This T cell receptor (beta chain) was identified during a study of shared clonotypes between healthy human individuals. Positively selected for CCR7, the CD45RO-negative cells used as naive CD8 cells excluded terminally differentiated effector memory CD45RA+ cells. Healthy adults negative for HIV, lacking recent acute infections or vaccinations, served as donors. In the study's own analysis: ImmunoSEQ only sent back junction sequences with no quality scores, so filtering was done differently. Only in-frame clones appear in the TCRdb table, and some are missing; sequencing was by immunoSEQ multiplex PCR. V and J calls and clone size are those listed in that table; D and trimming were worked out from the DNA. The sample shows about 700,000 clones, 92% of them seen only once. Study-level findings and limits: Incompleteness in sorted-subset sequencing, despite large depth, was shown by rarefaction.

In regard to this clone: Its specificity is not known.

The V gene's germline CDR1 is SQVTM and CDR2 ANQGSEA. Trimming took 3 bases from V and 7 from J, leaving 15 bases between them. This CDR3 comprises 13 residues. The sample comprised naive CD8+ T cells sorted from blood. The V call is TRBV29-1, the J call TRBJ1-2, with D perhaps matching TRBD1 (6 bases). The sequence was obtained from a man aged 25 to 40 in good health. CDR3 protein: CSVDRGMAFGYTF. The CDR3 DNA sequence: TGCAGCGTTGACAGGGGTATGGCATTTGGCTACACCTTC.